The entry below describes one T cell receptor (beta chain). Generated by immunoSEQ multiplex PCR, the TCRdb table keeps only in-frame clones and is missing some. This table holds around 60,000 clones, approximately 95% found once. This specimen comes from a study of preoperative IRX-2 immunotherapy in early breast cancer. Noted treatment: preoperative locoregional IRX-2 cytokine immunotherapy. Samples came from a phase Ib trial of preoperative locoregional IRX-2 cytokine immunotherapy. Germline CDR1 reads LNHDA; CDR2 reads SQIVND (reference sequence). The junction had 10 bases not matched to a gene; V was cut back by 3 bases and J by 5 bases. This CDR3 contains 18 residues.

This specimen was acquired from a patient treated with IRX-2 immunotherapy. The V and J genes are TRBV19 and TRBJ2-2; TRBD2 aligns across 12 bases. This receptor was taken from a human donor with breast cancer. The CDR3 nucleotides are TGTGCCAGTAGTATCGCCGCCGGACTAGCGGGACGGACCGGGGAGCTGTTTTTT. As protein: CASSIAAGLAGRTGELFF.